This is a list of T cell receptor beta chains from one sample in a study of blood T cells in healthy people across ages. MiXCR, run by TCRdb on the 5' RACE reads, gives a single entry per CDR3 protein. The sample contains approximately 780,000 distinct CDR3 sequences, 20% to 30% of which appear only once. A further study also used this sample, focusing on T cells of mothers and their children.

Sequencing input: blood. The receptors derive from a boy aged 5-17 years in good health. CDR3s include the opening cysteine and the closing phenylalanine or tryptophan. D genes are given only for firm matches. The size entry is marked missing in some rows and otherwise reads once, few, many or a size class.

DNA: TGCAGTGCTACTGACAGGGGGCACCACGAGCAGTACTTC
CDR3: CSATDRGHHEQYF
size: .
J: TRBJ2-7
D: TRBD1
V: TRBV20-1

DNA: TGTGCCAGCAGCTCGAAGACAGGGAGGGGAACTGAAGCTTTCTTT
CDR3: CASSSKTGRGTEAFF
size: .
J: TRBJ1-1
D: TRBD1
V: TRBV7-3

DNA: TGCGCCAGCAGCCTCATCCAGGGGAGGGGAGAGACCCAGTACTTC
CDR3: CASSLIQGRGETQYF
size: .
J: TRBJ2-5
D: .
V: TRBV5-1

DNA: TGTGCCTGGAGTATGGTCCCAAGCTCCTACGAGCAGTACTTC
CDR3: CAWSMVPSSYEQYF
size: .
J: TRBJ2-7
D: .
V: TRBV30

DNA: TGTGCCAGCAGAAGAGGGTACACTGAAGCTTTCTTT
CDR3: CASRRGYTEAFF
size: few
J: TRBJ1-1
D: .
V: TRBV6-2/TRBV6-3

DNA: TGTGCCAGCAGTTACGATGGGTACGATGAGCAGTTCTTC
CDR3: CASSYDGYDEQFF
size: .
J: TRBJ2-1
D: .
V: TRBV6-6

DNA: TGTGCCAGCAGTACTCCTGGGACTAGCGCACAAGAGACCCAGTACTTC
CDR3: CASSTPGTSAQETQYF
size: .
J: TRBJ2-5
D: TRBD2
V: TRBV5-5

DNA: TGCAGTGCTAGCAGACTTTCCTACGAGCAGTACTTC
CDR3: CSASRLSYEQYF
size: .
J: TRBJ2-7
D: .
V: TRBV20-1

DNA: TGTGCCAGCACACGGAGCAGGGCCAGGGTCAATGAGCAGTTCTTC
CDR3: CASTRSRARVNEQFF
size: few
J: TRBJ2-1
D: .
V: TRBV9

DNA: TGCGCCAGCAGCCGCTTGGGGGGCCTGCACAATGAGCAGTTCTTC
CDR3: CASSRLGGLHNEQFF
size: .
J: TRBJ2-1
D: .
V: TRBV5-1

DNA: TGTGCCAACAGTTTAACCCCTCCGTCGGGGAGGTCCCTCCACTTT
CDR3: CANSLTPPSGRSLHF
size: .
J: TRBJ1-6
D: .
V: TRBV28

DNA: TGTGCCAGCAGTTATTCCCGGGACAGAGCCACCTATAATTCACCCCTCCACTTT
CDR3: CASSYSRDRATYNSPLHF
size: .
J: TRBJ1-6
D: TRBD1
V: TRBV6-5

DNA: TGTGCCAGCAGCGTTACAGGGACCTCCTACGAGCAGTACTTC
CDR3: CASSVTGTSYEQYF
size: few
J: TRBJ2-7
D: .
V: TRBV9

DNA: TGTGCCAGCAGCTTCGGGGCTAATCAGCCCCAGCATTTT
CDR3: CASSFGANQPQHF
size: .
J: TRBJ1-5
D: .
V: TRBV7-2

DNA: TGTGCCAGCAGCCACGGACAGATAAGTTACGAGCAGTACTTC
CDR3: CASSHGQISYEQYF
size: .
J: TRBJ2-7
D: .
V: TRBV3-1

DNA: TGTGCCAGCAGCGAGCTAGACGTGCCCTACGAGCAGTACTTC
CDR3: CASSELDVPYEQYF
size: .
J: TRBJ2-7
D: .
V: TRBV9

DNA: TGTGCCAGCTCACCGGGGGGAGTGAGGGCTGATACGCAGTATTTT
CDR3: CASSPGGVRADTQYF
size: .
J: TRBJ2-3
D: .
V: TRBV18

DNA: TGCAGTGCTAGAGGCCCCGGAGGAGGCTACACCTTC
CDR3: CSARGPGGGYTF
size: .
J: TRBJ1-2
D: .
V: TRBV20-1

DNA: TGTGCCTGGAGACTAGCGGGGGGCTCCTACAATGAGCAGTTCTTC
CDR3: CAWRLAGGSYNEQFF
size: .
J: TRBJ2-1
D: TRBD2
V: TRBV30